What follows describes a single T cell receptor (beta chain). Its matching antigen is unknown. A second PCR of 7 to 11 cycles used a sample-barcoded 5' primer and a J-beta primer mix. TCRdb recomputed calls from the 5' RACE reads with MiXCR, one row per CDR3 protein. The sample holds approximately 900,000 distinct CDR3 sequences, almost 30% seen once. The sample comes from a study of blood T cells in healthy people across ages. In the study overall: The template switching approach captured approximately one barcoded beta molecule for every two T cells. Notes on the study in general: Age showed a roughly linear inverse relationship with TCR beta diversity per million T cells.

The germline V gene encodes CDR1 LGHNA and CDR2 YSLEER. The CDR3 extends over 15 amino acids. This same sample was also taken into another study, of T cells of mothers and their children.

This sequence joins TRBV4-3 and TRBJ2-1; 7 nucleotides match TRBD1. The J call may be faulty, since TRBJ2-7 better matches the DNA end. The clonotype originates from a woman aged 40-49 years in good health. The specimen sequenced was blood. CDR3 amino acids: CASSQTTGVSYEQYF. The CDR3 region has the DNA TGCGCCAGCAGCCAAACCACAGGGGTCTCCTACGAGCAGTACTTC.